Below, 29 T cell receptor beta chains from the same sample are listed, as sequenced in a study of CD8+ T cells in alopecia areata. Extraction and reverse transcription of RNA yielded cDNA as the sequencing template. Using immunoSEQ multiplex PCR, the repertoire was profiled, and TCRdb retains in-frame clones only, with some absent. Of about 150,000 clones listed, roughly 62% are singletons. The sample in question was CD4+ T cells sorted from blood, obtained at week 0. The receptor source for this set is a human donor with alopecia areata.

Here the CDR3 DNA reads TGTGCCAGCAACGTAGGTGGTACAGATACGCAGTATTTT. Its protein is CASNVGGTDTQYF. This chain connects TRBV2 to TRBJ2-3; no definite D call. CDR1 SNHLY and CDR2 FYNNEI come from the germline V gene. CDR3 length equals 13 residues. Trimming left V 7 bases short and J 3 bases short, with 11 bases between.

The CDR3 loop reads CASSYSRRTTEAFF. The CDR3 DNA reads as TGTGCCAGCAGTTACTCGAGACGGACCACTGAAGCTTTCTTT. V and J are TRBV6-5 and TRBJ1-1, with D hard to call. Germline V gene sequence: CDR1 MNHEY, CDR2 SVGAGI. V shed 0 bases and J shed 4 bases, with 9 bases lying between them. There are 14 residues in the CDR3.

This clone has a handful of counts. The V call is TRBV29-1, the J call TRBJ2-7; possibly TRBD1 for D (6 bases). The CDR3 length is 13 residues. V lost 3 bases and J lost 6, with 15 bases in between. Germline CDR1 reads SQVTM; CDR2 reads ANQGSEA. The chain's CDR3 is CSVDLRGLVEQYF. The CDR3 DNA reads TGCAGCGTTGACCTCAGGGGCCTTGTCGAGCAGTACTTC.

J is TRBJ2-7 and V is TRBV6-5; D perhaps matches TRBD2 (7 bases). Germline assignment: CDR1 MNHEY and CDR2 SVGAGI. Trimming shortened V by 5 bases and J by 2 bases, and 10 bases separated the two germline ends. CDR3 size: 13 residues. As DNA, the CDR3 is TGTGCCAGCAGTCCGGGGGGCCCCTACGAGCAGTACTTC. Translated, it gives CASSPGGPYEQYF.

The V and J genes are TRBV30 and TRBJ2-7; no reliable D call. The germline V gene encodes CDR1 GTSNPN and CDR2 SVGIG (reference sequence). V lost 1 base to trimming and J lost 7 bases, with 17 bases between them. There are 14 residues in the CDR3. The CDR3 here is CAWSGPPVSWEQYF. The CDR3 region has the DNA TGTGCCTGGAGTGGCCCTCCGGTGTCGTGGGAGCAGTACTTC.

This chain connects TRBV4-3 to TRBJ2-2; 10 bases fit TRBD1. Trimming cost V 4 bases and J 0 bases; bases outside gene matches: 2. CDR1 LGHNA and CDR2 YSLEER come from the germline V gene. The CDR3 spans 16 residues. CDR3 nucleotides: TGCGCCAGCAGCCGCGGACAGGGGGCGAACACCGGGGAGCTGTTTTTT. This codes for CASSRGQGANTGELFF.

The V call is TRBV7-9, the J call TRBJ1-1; D not resolved. Germline assignment: CDR1 SEHNR and CDR2 FQNEAQ (reference sequence). There are 12 residues in the CDR3. Trimming removed 1 base from V and 10 bases from J, with 10 bases in between. Here the CDR3 reads CASSLGGQAAFF. As DNA, the CDR3 is TGTGCCAGCAGCTTAGGTGGGCAGGCAGCTTTCTTT.

The chain links TRBV25-1 to TRBJ2-3; D is tentatively TRBD1 or TRBD2 (5 bases each). This CDR3 spans 15 amino acids. With 6 bases removed from V and 0 bases from J, the gap between germline ends came to 13 bases. Germline assignment: CDR1 MGHDK and CDR2 SYGVNS. In DNA form, the CDR3 reads TGTGCCAGCAGCCCCTCGGGGCCGAGCACAGATACGCAGTATTTT. Protein: CASSPSGPSTDTQYF. The whole variable domain, remainder taken from reference TRBV25-1 and TRBJ2-3, is EADIYQTPRYLVIGTGKKITLECSQTMGHDKMYWYQQDPGMELHLIHYSYGVNSTEKGDLSSESTVSRIRTEHFPLTLESARPSHTSQYLCASSPSGPSTDTQYFGPGTRLTVL.

This chain connects TRBV30 to TRBJ1-5; D remains unclear. The V and J ends lost 3 bases and 0 bases respectively, with 9 bases between them. CDR1 and CDR2 (germline): GTSNPN, SVGIG (reference sequence). This CDR3 is built from 14 residues. CDR3 nucleotide sequence: TGTGCCTGGAGCTGGGCAACTAGCAATCAGCCCCAGCATTTT. Translated: CAWSWATSNQPQHF. The full variable domain, rest sourced from reference TRBV30 and TRBJ1-5, is SQTIHQWPATLVQPVGSPLSLECTVEGTSNPNLYWYRQAAGRGLQLLFYSVGIGQISSEVPQNLSASRPQDRQFILSSKKLLLSDSGFYLCAWSWATSNQPQHFGDGTRLSIL.

This chain uses TRBV4-3 with TRBJ2-7, with TRBD1 identical over 9 bases. This CDR3 region has 15 residues. In germline, CDR1 is LGHNA, CDR2 YSLEER. The V segment lost 1 base and the J segment 2 bases; nucleotides outside the gene matches: 3. The CDR3 DNA follows: TGCGCCAGCAGCCAAGGAAGGACAGGGGCCTACGAGCAGTACTTC. Its translation: CASSQGRTGAYEQYF.

This sequence joins TRBV30 and TRBJ2-3; weak D call: TRBD2 (6 bases). Trimming took off 8 bases at V and 5 bases at J, with 17 bases between the two ends. Germline V gene sequence: CDR1 GTSNPN, CDR2 SVGIG (reference sequence). The CDR3 extends over 13 amino acids. The CDR3 DNA reads TGTGCCCACAAAGAGTGGGGGGTAGATACGCAGTATTTT. It specifies CAHKEWGVDTQYF. The variable domain in full, completed from reference TRBV30 and TRBJ2-3, reads SQTIHQWPATLVQPVGSPLSLECTVEGTSNPNLYWYRQAAGRGLQLLFYSVGIGQISSEVPQNLSASRPQDRQFILSSKKLLLSDSGFYLCAHKEWGVDTQYFGPGTRLTVL.

Only a few counts were recorded for this clone. The V gene is TRBV15, the J gene TRBJ2-7; D is perhaps TRBD1 or TRBD2 (5 bases each). The V gene lost 0 bases and the J gene lost 2 bases, with 11 bases spanning the gap. CDR1 is LNHNV and CDR2 is YYDKDF in the germline V gene (reference sequence). This CDR3 is built from 15 residues. CDR3 coding DNA: TGTGCCACCAGCAGAGATCGGGGCACCACCTACGAGCAGTACTTC. Its translation: CATSRDRGTTYEQYF.

This clone has a handful of counts. V gene TRBV6-5 combines with J gene TRBJ1-2; D gene uncertain. The V end was cut by 6 bases, the J end by 6 bases, with 14 bases between. The CDR3 contains 13 residues. Germline CDR1 and CDR2: MNHEY and SVGAGI. The CDR3 DNA reads TGTGCCAGCAGCCGGACTTCCTATGATGGCTACACCTTC. Translated, it gives CASSRTSYDGYTF.

The V call is TRBV29-1, the J call TRBJ2-5; D is possibly TRBD2 (5 bases). The CDR3 has 11 residues. With 7 bases removed from V and 5 bases from J, the gap between germline ends came to 11 bases. Germline V gene sequence: CDR1 SQVTM, CDR2 ANQGSEA. The CDR3 here is CSDLLVETQYF. CDR3 nucleotide sequence: TGCAGCGACCTACTAGTGGAGACCCAGTACTTC.

This chain connects TRBV30 to TRBJ2-7; 9 nucleotides line up with TRBD2. This CDR3 spans 17 amino acids. The V gene end was trimmed by 1 base and the J gene end by 4 bases; junction bases not matched to a gene: 14. Germline lookup yields CDR1 GTSNPN and CDR2 SVGIG (reference sequence). This CDR3 reads CAWSALPQAGGWYEQYF. The CDR3, as DNA: TGTGCCTGGAGTGCCCTCCCCCAAGCGGGGGGTTGGTACGAGCAGTACTTC.

This clone came up a few times. V is TRBV9 and J is TRBJ2-6; D gene uncertain. Germline CDR1 reads SGDLS; CDR2 reads YYNGEE. The CDR3 covers 14 residues. V lost 0 bases and J lost 3, with 4 bases in between. CDR3 DNA sequence: TGTGCCAGCAGCGTAGAAGTTGGGGCCAACGTCCTGACTTTC. As protein: CASSVEVGANVLTF.

This clone has more than one count but fewer than ten. Other DNA sequences in this specimen translate into the identical CDR3. The chain recombines TRBV30 with TRBJ2-3; the D gene is possibly TRBD1 (5 bases). Germline V CDR1 and CDR2: GTSNPN, SVGIG (reference sequence). This CDR3 region has 12 residues. The V end lost 4 bases, the J end lost 0 bases, and 5 bases lay between the germline ends. This CDR3 reads CAWTGSTDTQYF. The DNA for the CDR3 is TGTGCCTGGACAGGGAGCACAGATACGCAGTATTTT.

This chain joins TRBV30 and TRBJ2-5; the D gene is possibly TRBD1 (6 bases). The CDR3 length is 13 residues. Deletions cut 3 bases from V and 2 bases from J, with 10 bases between. CDR1 is GTSNPN, CDR2 SVGIG, per germline (reference sequence). CDR3 loop: CAWSPDRQETQYF. CDR3 DNA: TGTGCCTGGAGCCCGGACAGACAAGAGACCCAGTACTTC.

CDR3 nucleotides: TGTGCCAGCAGTAGGGGGACAGCCGCCGTCCTGACTTTC. It codes for CASSRGTAAVLTF. The chain joins TRBV6-5 to TRBJ2-6; 7 nucleotides align to TRBD1. The germline V gene has CDR1 MNHEY and CDR2 SVGAGI. The V and J ends lost 5 bases and 12 bases, in that order; junction bases with no gene match: 7. CDR3 size: 13 residues.

The V call is TRBV5-1, the J call TRBJ2-5; a weak D match, TRBD2 (6 bases). Trimming removed 1 base from V and 2 bases from J, with 12 bases in between. This CDR3 spans 15 amino acids. Germline assignment: CDR1 SGHRS and CDR2 YFSETQ. Here the CDR3 DNA reads TGCGCCAGCAGCTTGACACTAGCTCCGCAAGAGACCCAGTACTTC. Its translation is CASSLTLAPQETQYF. The variable domain in full, with the rest retrieved from reference TRBV5-1 and TRBJ2-5, is KAGVTQTPRYLIKTRGQQVTLSCSPISGHRSVSWYQQTPGQGLQFLFEYFSETQRNKGNFPGRFSGRQFSNSRSEMNVSTLELGDSALYLCASSLTLAPQETQYFGPGTRLLVL.

V and J are TRBV29-1 and TRBJ1-2; possible D gene TRBD1, 5 bases. V was pared by 4 bases and J by 3 bases, with 6 bases between. The V gene's germline CDR1 is SQVTM and CDR2 ANQGSEA. CDR3 length: 11 amino acids. CDR3 DNA: TGCAGCGTTGGGGGGGACTATGGCTACACCTTC. Its translation is CSVGGDYGYTF.

The J gene is TRBJ2-3, the V gene TRBV5-6; 7 nucleotides align to TRBD2. The CDR3 consists of 14 residues. With V trimmed by 4 bases and J by 4 bases, 6 bases remained unmatched. The germline V gene has CDR1 SGHDT and CDR2 YYEEEE. The chain's CDR3 is CASSHSGPADTQYF. CDR3 bases: TGTGCCAGCAGCCATAGCGGGCCGGCAGATACGCAGTATTTT.

This chain connects TRBV6-5 to TRBJ1-1, with D maybe TRBD1 (5 bases). In germline, CDR1 is MNHEY, CDR2 SVGAGI. V lost 2 bases to trimming and J lost 7 bases, with 11 bases between them. There are 13 residues in the CDR3. The CDR3 bases are TGTGCCAGCAGTTACCCGGGACGGAGTGAAGCTTTCTTT. This sequence encodes CASSYPGRSEAFF.

V is TRBV9 and J is TRBJ2-3, with 9 bases fitting TRBD2. CDR1 is SGDLS, CDR2 YYNGEE, per germline. The J segment lost 4 bases and the V segment lost 0 bases, leaving 6 bases of the junction unmatched. The CDR3 runs to 16 residues. The chain's CDR3 is CASSVGGGGAPDTQYF. The DNA of the CDR3 is TGTGCCAGCAGCGTAGGCGGCGGGGGGGCCCCAGATACGCAGTATTTT.

V is TRBV28 and J is TRBJ2-3; D perhaps matches TRBD2 (5 bases). This CDR3 contains 10 residues. Trimming removed 5 bases at V and 8 bases at J, with 5 bases between. Looked up from germline, CDR1 is MDHEN and CDR2 is SYDVKM. The CDR3, as DNA: TGTGCCAGCAGTCGGGGTACGCAGTATTTT. It specifies CASSRGTQYF. The complete variable domain, with remaining parts taken from reference TRBV28 and TRBJ2-3, reads DVKVTQSSRYLVKRTGEKVFLECVQDMDHENMFWYRQDPGLGLRLIYFSYDVKMKEKGDIPEGYSVSREKKERFSLILESASTNQTSMYLCASSRGTQYFGPGTRLTVL.

The chain is built from TRBV6-6 and TRBJ1-1; D unresolved. The CDR3 loop spans 12 amino acids. The germline V gene encodes CDR1 MNHNY and CDR2 SVGAGI (reference sequence). Trimming shortened V by 5 bases and J by 0 bases, and 4 bases separated the two germline ends. The DNA for the CDR3 is TGTGCCAGCAGTGGGATGAACACTGAAGCTTTCTTT. It codes for CASSGMNTEAFF.

The rearrangement links TRBV5-6 to TRBJ2-7; 8 bases are a match to TRBD1. This CDR3 region has 14 residues. V trimming: 6 bases; J trimming: 2 bases; junction bases outside the gene matches: 7. Germline V lookup: CDR1 SGHDT, CDR2 YYEEEE. This CDR3 reads CASTRTGRPYEQYF. CDR3 nucleotides: TGTGCCAGCACCCGGACAGGGCGTCCCTACGAGCAGTACTTC.

In this sample, this clone turned up once. The chain combines TRBV9 with TRBJ2-1, with 10 bases that match TRBD1. The V gene end was trimmed by 4 bases and the J gene end by 4 bases; junction bases not matched to a gene: 5. CDR1 and CDR2 from the germline V gene are SGDLS and YYNGEE. The CDR3 has 15 amino acids. The CDR3 here is CASSSGQGIYNEQFF. CDR3 DNA sequence: TGTGCCAGCAGCTCGGGACAGGGGATTTACAATGAGCAGTTCTTC.

The chain has TRBV10-3 and TRBJ1-5; 7 bases match TRBD1. This CDR3 region has 15 residues. Germline V gene data show CDR1 as ENHRY and CDR2 as SYGVKD. The ends lost 10 bases at V and 6 bases at J; junction bases unmatched: 15. The CDR3 protein is CATSPTGIYGQPQHF. DNA of the CDR3: TGTGCCACTTCCCCGACAGGGATCTACGGTCAGCCCCAGCATTTT.